A selection of T cell receptor beta chains follows, all from one sample in a study of T cells expressing NK-cell markers. TCRdb reanalyzed the 5' RACE reads, giving one entry per CDR3 protein sequence and no DNA. The table for this sample gives just under 150,000 distinct CDR3 sequences. Sample: blood T cells: a sorted CD56 or NKG2C T cell subset, CD4+ or CD8+ T cells, or bulk PBMC T cells (not recorded which). The receptors stem from a man aged 18 to 35 in good health. CDR3s include the opening cysteine and the closing phenylalanine or tryptophan.

TRBJ1-1	TRBV5-5	CASSLVHTEAFF
TRBJ1-2	TRBV20-1	CSARIRGGAEGYTF
TRBJ2-3	TRBV29-1	CSVEPVSGLSTDTQYF
TRBJ2-7	TRBV4-3	CASSPGKGISYEQYF
TRBJ2-7	TRBV4-3	CASSQGLAGVTEQYF
TRBJ2-3	TRBV2	CASSPTGSPIGQYF
TRBJ2-3	TRBV4-3	CASSQGPGQGTQYF
TRBJ1-2	TRBV28	CASSPRGGYYGYTF
TRBJ2-3	TRBV4-2	CASSQSYRLEATDTQYF
TRBJ2-1	TRBV6-1	CASSAPWGQGQNEQFF
TRBJ2-5	TRBV27	CASSLRRKQETQYF
TRBJ2-1	TRBV5-1	CASSGGTSGDYNEQFF